This T cell receptor (beta chain) was captured by sequencing in a study of identical twins. Whole-study findings and limits: Invariant T cells like MAIT and iNKT could partly confound the zero-insertion analyses. Interpretation of the results relied on cross-sectional statistical analysis and not on following the same donors. Beta clonotypes that were abundant in cord blood contained fewer insertions, a pattern absent from memory repertoires.

This CDR3 has 20 amino acids. Looked up from germline, CDR1 is SGHRS and CDR2 is YFSETQ. V shed 1 base, J shed 2 bases, and the junction held 15 bases outside the gene matches. A universal primer site arose from template switching, and cDNA bore unique molecular identifiers. TCRdb itself ran the 5' RACE reads through MiXCR, one entry per CDR3 protein. The table records 750,000 to 950,000 distinct CDR3 sequences, approximately 13% of them present only once. Notes on this clonotype: Antigen specificity is unknown.

The same data also went into a second study, on yellow fever vaccine responses in identical twins.

This clonotype was sampled from a woman younger than 30 in good health. The V gene is TRBV5-1, the J gene TRBJ2-7; 13 positions match TRBD2. The sequencing input was PBMCs. The CDR3 region is CASSLSGRTSGRGTPYEQYF. The CDR3, as DNA: TGCGCCAGCAGCTTGTCGGGGCGGACTAGCGGGAGAGGAACGCCCTACGAGCAGTACTTC.